A selection of T cell receptor beta chains follows, all from one sample in a study of T cell responses to AZD1222 COVID-19 vaccine. Libraries were prepared by immunoSEQ multiplex PCR; TCRdb keeps only in-frame clonotypes and omits some of them. The data contain more than 80,000 clones, 70% to 90% of them singletons. Sequences were derived from peripheral blood, sampled on day 0 of AZD1222 vaccination. Receptors were obtained from an adult in good health. The CDR3 runs from the conserved cysteine through the conserved F or W. A D gene is named only where the DNA matches it firmly. Clone size, where shown, is once, few, many, or a class for clones that have expanded.

D: .; size: .; J: TRBJ2-7; V: TRBV28; CDR3: CASSSLYEQYF; DNA: TGTGCCAGCAGTTCCCTCTACGAGCAGTACTTC
D: .; size: .; J: TRBJ1-1; V: TRBV10-3; CDR3: CAISSGVNTEAFF; DNA: TGTGCCATCAGTTCCGGGGTGAACACTGAAGCTTTCTTT
D: .; size: .; J: TRBJ2-5; V: TRBV27; CDR3: CASSLWGQETQYF; DNA: TGTGCCAGCAGTTTATGGGGCCAAGAGACCCAGTACTTC
D: .; size: .; J: TRBJ1-2; V: TRBV28; CDR3: CASKTDYGYTF; DNA: TGTGCCAGCAAGACAGACTATGGCTACACCTTC
D: TRBD1; size: few; J: TRBJ2-7; V: TRBV2; CDR3: CASRLDRGLSYEQYF; DNA: TGTGCCAGCAGATTGGACAGGGGGCTTTCCTACGAGCAGTACTTC
D: .; size: .; J: TRBJ1-5; V: TRBV19; CDR3: CASRKDGGNQPQHF; DNA: TGTGCCAGTAGAAAGGACGGGGGAAATCAGCCCCAGCATTTT
D: .; size: .; J: TRBJ2-1; V: TRBV5-1; CDR3: CASSLGGGYNEQFF; DNA: TGCGCCAGCAGCTTGGGAGGAGGATACAATGAGCAGTTCTTC
D: TRBD1; size: once; J: TRBJ1-4; V: TRBV5-5; CDR3: CASSTGGGREKLFF; DNA: TGTGCCAGCAGCACAGGGGGCGGGCGGGAAAAACTGTTTTTT
D: .; size: .; J: TRBJ2-3; V: TRBV28; CDR3: CASTVGGRGTQYF; DNA: TGTGCCAGCACAGTAGGGGGTAGGGGTACGCAGTATTTT
D: TRBD1; size: .; J: TRBJ1-4; V: TRBV4-1; CDR3: CASSQTGTEEEKLFF; DNA: TGCGCCAGCAGCCAGACCGGGACAGAGGAGGAAAAACTGTTTTTT
D: .; size: once; J: TRBJ1-5; V: TRBV6-5; CDR3: CASREAVSQPQHF; DNA: TGTGCCAGCAGGGAGGCGGTCAGTCAGCCCCAGCATTTT
D: .; size: .; J: TRBJ2-7; V: TRBV18; CDR3: CASSPSSYEQYF; DNA: TGTGCCAGCTCACCCAGCTCCTACGAGCAGTACTTC
D: TRBD1; size: .; J: TRBJ1-2; V: TRBV5-8; CDR3: CASSPDRLLYGYTF; DNA: TGTGCCAGCAGCCCGGACAGGTTACTCTATGGCTACACCTTC
D: TRBD1; size: .; J: TRBJ1-2; V: TRBV3-1/TRBV3-2; CDR3: CASSPRQGHGSGYTF; DNA: TGTGCCAGCAGCCCCCGACAGGGACATGGGTCTGGCTACACCTTC
D: .; size: .; J: TRBJ2-1; V: TRBV27; CDR3: CASSLGGQTYNEQFF; DNA: TGTGCCAGCAGTTTGGGGGGTCAAACCTACAATGAGCAGTTCTTC
D: .; size: .; J: TRBJ1-2; V: TRBV29-1; CDR3: CSVGSGTWDGYTF; DNA: TGCAGCGTTGGATCCGGGACATGGGATGGCTACACCTTC
D: TRBD1; size: .; J: TRBJ2-7; V: TRBV20-1; CDR3: CSASSGQGVFEQYF; DNA: TGCAGTGCTAGTTCGGGACAGGGGGTTTTCGAGCAGTACTTC
D: .; size: once; J: TRBJ1-2; V: TRBV20-1; CDR3: CSAIGQYGYTF; DNA: TGCAGTGCTATCGGACAGTATGGCTACACCTTC
D: TRBD1; size: .; J: TRBJ1-1; V: TRBV18; CDR3: CASSPRRQGVPEAFF; DNA: TGTGCCAGCTCACCCCGGAGACAGGGTGTACCTGAAGCTTTCTTT
D: .; size: .; J: TRBJ1-2; V: TRBV28; CDR3: CASSLYTPREGYTF; DNA: TGTGCCAGCAGTTTATACACCCCAAGGGAAGGCTACACCTTC
D: TRBD1; size: .; J: TRBJ2-3; V: TRBV30; CDR3: CAYNTGTGTTDTQYF; DNA: TGTGCCTACAACACAGGGACAGGGACCACAGATACGCAGTATTTT
D: TRBD2; size: .; J: TRBJ2-1; V: TRBV5-4; CDR3: CASSLGLAGGGPYNEQFF; DNA: TGTGCCAGCAGCCTGGGACTAGCGGGAGGTGGGCCCTACAATGAGCAGTTCTTC
D: .; size: .; J: TRBJ2-1; V: TRBV12-3/TRBV12-4; CDR3: CASLGGGRNEQFF; DNA: TGTGCCAGCTTAGGGGGGGGCAGGAATGAGCAGTTCTTC
D: TRBD2; size: .; J: TRBJ2-2; V: TRBV3-1/TRBV3-2; CDR3: CASSQGLADNTGELFF; DNA: TGTGCCAGCAGCCAAGGCCTAGCGGATAACACCGGGGAGCTGTTTTTT
D: TRBD2; size: once; J: TRBJ2-1; V: TRBV19; CDR3: CATPEGSGSEQFF; DNA: TGTGCCACCCCGGAGGGAAGCGGGAGTGAGCAGTTCTTC
D: .; size: .; J: TRBJ1-2; V: TRBV21-1; CDR3: CASSKGGDGYTF; DNA: TGTGCCAGCAGCAAAGGAGGGGATGGCTACACCTTC
D: TRBD2; size: .; J: TRBJ2-1; V: TRBV3-1/TRBV3-2; CDR3: CASSLASGDEQFF; DNA: TGTGCCAGCAGCCTGGCTAGCGGCGATGAGCAGTTCTTC
D: .; size: .; J: TRBJ2-3; V: TRBV5-1; CDR3: CASSLEGDPSTDTQYF; DNA: TGCGCCAGCAGCTTGGAGGGGGACCCGAGCACAGATACGCAGTATTTT
D: TRBD1; size: .; J: TRBJ2-3; V: TRBV5-4; CDR3: CASSLADRRIDRDTQYF; DNA: TGTGCCAGCAGCTTGGCGGACAGGAGGATTGATAGGGATACGCAGTATTTT
D: TRBD1; size: .; J: TRBJ1-2; V: TRBV28; CDR3: CASSSTGAGDYGYTF; DNA: TGTGCCAGCAGTTCGACAGGGGCAGGGGACTATGGCTACACCTTC
D: .; size: .; J: TRBJ1-2; V: TRBV12-3/TRBV12-4; CDR3: CASSMGAQRGYTF; DNA: TGTGCCAGCAGTATGGGGGCCCAGAGGGGCTACACCTTC
D: .; size: .; J: TRBJ1-1; V: TRBV6-5; CDR3: CASSSESGTEAFF; DNA: TGTGCCAGCAGTTCGGAGAGTGGCACTGAAGCTTTCTTT
D: TRBD1; size: .; J: TRBJ1-1; V: TRBV4-2; CDR3: CASSQEGTGHIF; DNA: TGTGCCAGCAGCCAAGAAGGGACAGGCCACATCTTT
D: TRBD2; size: .; J: TRBJ2-1; V: TRBV3-1/TRBV3-2; CDR3: CASSPLGSGRNYNEQFF; DNA: TGTGCCAGCTCCCCGCTGGGTAGCGGGAGAAACTACAATGAGCAGTTCTTC
D: TRBD1; size: .; J: TRBJ1-1; V: TRBV3-1/TRBV3-2; CDR3: CASSQVDRDTEAFF; DNA: TGTGCCAGCAGCCAAGTAGACAGGGACACTGAAGCTTTCTTT
D: TRBD1; size: .; J: TRBJ1-6; V: TRBV6-5; CDR3: CAVGETGVPPLHF; DNA: TGTGCCGTGGGGGAGACAGGGGTCCCACCCCTCCACTTT
D: TRBD2; size: .; J: TRBJ2-7; V: TRBV5-5; CDR3: CASSFFAGGPYEQYF; DNA: TGTGCCAGCAGCTTTTTTGCGGGAGGTCCCTACGAGCAGTACTTC
D: .; size: .; J: TRBJ1-1; V: TRBV28; CDR3: CASRSSQYTEAFF; DNA: TGTGCCAGCAGGTCGTCTCAGTACACTGAAGCTTTCTTT
D: .; size: .; J: TRBJ1-1; V: TRBV29-1; CDR3: CSVDLGMNTEAFF; DNA: TGCAGCGTTGACTTGGGGATGAACACTGAAGCTTTCTTT
D: .; size: .; J: TRBJ2-7; V: TRBV6-1; CDR3: CASSEMRYEQYF; DNA: TGTGCCAGCAGTGAAATGCGCTACGAGCAGTACTTC
D: .; size: once; J: TRBJ2-5; V: TRBV6-5; CDR3: CASSLFGTAKETQYF; DNA: TGTGCCAGCAGTTTATTCGGGACTGCAAAAGAGACCCAGTACTTC
D: TRBD2; size: .; J: TRBJ2-5; V: TRBV20-1; CDR3: CSASLTSGAQETQYF; DNA: TGCAGTGCTAGTCTGACTAGCGGGGCTCAAGAGACCCAGTACTTC
D: .; size: .; J: TRBJ2-2; V: TRBV7-9; CDR3: CASRLAGQDTGELFF; DNA: TGTGCCAGCAGGTTGGCGGGGCAGGACACCGGGGAGCTGTTTTTT
D: TRBD1; size: .; J: TRBJ1-2; V: TRBV12-3/TRBV12-4; CDR3: CASSSGQNYGYTF; DNA: TGTGCCAGCAGTTCGGGACAGAACTATGGCTACACCTTC
D: TRBD2; size: .; J: TRBJ2-1; V: TRBV7-9; CDR3: CASMTSGRLDEQFF; DNA: TGTGCCAGCATGACTAGCGGGAGGCTCGATGAGCAGTTCTTC